This T cell receptor beta chain was obtained from a study of early T cells in non-severe SARS-CoV-2 infection. The length of the CDR3 is 15 residues. The germline V gene has CDR1 SGHVS and CDR2 FNYEAQ. The J segment lost 10 bases and the V segment lost 4 bases, leaving 12 bases of the junction unmatched. MiXCR, run by TCRdb on the 5' RACE reads, gives a single entry per CDR3 protein. The repertoire holds tens of thousands of distinct CDR3 sequences, 11% seen once, with 10% in the top ten. J is TRBJ2-1 and V is TRBV7-6, with 8 bases that match TRBD2. This receptor was identified in an adult who was a healthcare worker with PCR-confirmed SARS-CoV-2 infection or an uninfected control (not recorded which). The sample taken for sequencing was whole blood. This chain's CDR3 is CASSSQPGLVNEQFF. As DNA, the CDR3 is TGTGCCAGCAGCTCCCAACCGGGACTAGTAAACGAGCAGTTCTTC.